This paragraph reports one T cell receptor (beta chain). Its antigen is as yet unknown. This specimen belongs to a study of T cell responses to AZD1222 COVID-19 vaccine. Study as a whole: Second-dose timings of about 4 or about 12 weeks were pooled. Study observations and caveats: Just a handful of AZD1222 recipients were seropositive at baseline. Possibly, clonal diversity was underestimated; donors were largely white British and included more females.

V lost 1 base and J lost 0; bases outside the gene matches: 6. This CDR3 region has 17 residues. Germline V gene data show CDR1 as MNHEY and CDR2 as SMNVEV (reference sequence). Repertoires were generated with immunoSEQ multiplex PCR, while TCRdb's copy carries only in-frame clones and drops some. The data show 150,000 to 200,000 clones, 88% seen once. The TCR originated in an adult in good health. This chain uses TRBV27 with TRBJ2-3; TRBD2 agrees at 8 bases. This specimen was peripheral blood, taken on day 0 of AZD1222 vaccination. The CDR3 loop reads CASSLLRAGASTDTQYF. CDR3 in DNA: TGTGCCAGCAGTTTATTGCGAGCGGGGGCTAGCACAGATACGCAGTATTTT.